This passage covers 10 T cell receptor beta chains from one sample sequenced in a study of blood T cell repertoires in COVID-19. Sequencing used immunoSEQ multiplex PCR; TCRdb keeps in-frame clones, though not all of them. Among about 230,000 clones listed, roughly 88% were seen once. The specimen was peripheral blood. The receptor source for this set is a man aged 40-49 years with acute or convalescent COVID-19.

The chain employs TRBV7-6 and TRBJ1-4; TRBD1 aligns across 9 bases. Germline values: CDR1 SGHVS, CDR2 FNYEAQ. The junction had 7 bases not matched to a gene; V was cut back by 3 bases and J by 8 bases. The CDR3 runs 15 residues. The CDR3 sequence is CASSFGTGRGEKLFF. CDR3 DNA sequence: TGTGCCAGCAGCTTTGGGACAGGGAGGGGGGAAAAACTGTTTTTT.

The genes are TRBV6-5 and TRBJ1-3, with a weak D call TRBD1 (5 bases). This CDR3 is built from 15 residues. In germline, CDR1 is MNHEY, CDR2 SVGAGI. Trimming removed 5 bases at V and 4 bases at J, with 15 bases between. In DNA, the CDR3 is TGTGCCAGCAGTCGCGGGGGGGAAACCGGAAACACCATATATTTT. Residues: CASSRGGETGNTIYF.

The chain has TRBV19 and TRBJ1-2; D is possibly TRBD1 (5 bases). Germline assignment: CDR1 LNHDA and CDR2 SQIVND (reference sequence). The CDR3 totals 13 residues. Deletions cut 7 bases from V and 8 bases from J, with 17 bases between. The CDR3 here is CASTQGGTRGYTF. DNA for the CDR3: TGTGCCAGTACCCAGGGCGGCACAAGGGGCTACACCTTC.

The chain combines TRBV11-3 with TRBJ2-2; TRBD2 might be the D (6 bases). The CDR3 covers 14 residues. Germline V gene lookup returns CDR1 SGHNT and CDR2 YENEEA. V was cut by 3 bases and J by 5 bases, with 10 bases left in between. CDR3 loop: CASSFSGLTGELFF. Written as DNA, the CDR3 is TGTGCCAGCAGCTTCAGCGGGTTAACCGGGGAGCTGTTTTTT.

This clone was counted ten times or more. This CDR3 reads CASSYSIQDSLSYEQYF. In DNA, the CDR3 is TGTGCCAGCAGTTACTCGATTCAAGACTCCCTCTCCTACGAGCAGTACTTC. V usage is TRBV6-2 or TRBV6-3 and J usage is TRBJ2-7, with no clear D. V lost 0 bases to trimming and J lost 0 bases, with 15 bases between them. CDR1 is MNHEY and CDR2 is SVGEGT in the germline V gene. The CDR3 runs to 17 residues.

The chain is built from TRBV7-2 and TRBJ2-1, with D possibly matching TRBD2 (6 bases). CDR1 and CDR2 from the germline V gene are SGHTA and FQGNSA. V was cut by 8 bases and J by 1 base, with 12 bases left in between. CDR3 length: 14 residues. CDR3 bases: TGTGCCAGCGCCCGGGACTTTTCCTACAATGAGCAGTTCTTC. This gives the protein CASARDFSYNEQFF.

This clone was picked up one time. CDR3 DNA: TGCGCCAGCAGCGGCGGGACTGAAGAGACCCAGTACTTC. Translated, it gives CASSGGTEETQYF. The rearrangement uses TRBV5-1 and TRBJ2-5, with a possible D match to TRBD2 (6 bases). This CDR3 is 13 amino acids long. The V end was cut by 4 bases, the J end by 3 bases, with 10 bases between. Germline V lookup: CDR1 SGHRS, CDR2 YFSETQ. The complete variable domain, with remaining parts taken from reference TRBV5-1 and TRBJ2-5, reads KAGVTQTPRYLIKTRGQQVTLSCSPISGHRSVSWYQQTPGQGLQFLFEYFSETQRNKGNFPGRFSGRQFSNSRSEMNVSTLELGDSALYLCASSGGTEETQYFGPGTRLLVL.

J is TRBJ1-1 and V is TRBV6-5; 9 positions agree with TRBD1. This CDR3 contains 13 residues. Per germline, CDR1 MNHEY and CDR2 SVGAGI. Trimming removed 6 bases from V and 8 bases from J; junction bases left unmatched: 7. The CDR3 sequence is CASSKIDRGEAFF. The DNA for the CDR3 is TGTGCCAGCAGCAAGATTGACAGGGGGGAAGCTTTCTTT.

J is TRBJ2-1 and V is TRBV13, with 10 nucleotides matching TRBD2. This CDR3 is built from 19 residues. The V and J ends lost 4 bases and 0 bases, in that order; junction bases with no gene match: 12. The germline gives CDR1 PRHDT, CDR2 FYEKMQ (reference sequence). CDR3 coding DNA: TGTGCCAGCAGCTCTATACTTCGGACTAGCGGAGACTCCTACAATGAGCAGTTCTTC. Protein: CASSSILRTSGDSYNEQFF.

The rearrangement links TRBV29-1 to TRBJ1-1; TRBD1 matches 7 bases. In germline, CDR1 is SQVTM, CDR2 ANQGSEA. J lost 3 bases, V lost 4 bases, and 8 bases had no gene match. This CDR3 is 14 amino acids long. CDR3 in amino acids: CSVATGSAYTEAFF. The CDR3 nucleotides read TGCAGCGTTGCGACAGGGTCGGCGTACACTGAAGCTTTCTTT. Supplemented by reference TRBV29-1 and TRBJ1-1, the full variable domain reads SAVISQKPSRDICQRGTSLTIQCQVDSQVTMMFWYRQQPGQSLTLIATANQGSEATYESGFVIDKFPISRPNLTFSTLTVSNMSPEDSSIYLCSVATGSAYTEAFFGQGTRLTVV.